The text below deals with one TCR beta chain. Sequencing was performed with immunoSEQ multiplex PCR; in TCRdb, only in-frame clones are kept and a portion is missing. This table has around 2.5 million clones, roughly 93% appearing once. Germline V gives CDR1 SGHRS, CDR2 YFSETQ. J was trimmed by 8 bases and V by 0 bases; bases with no gene match: 13. This CDR3 contains 16 residues. This specimen comes from a study of shared clonotypes between healthy human individuals. Sequencing input: naive CD4+ T cells from PBMCs. As for subset: CD45RA+ positively selected. V usage is TRBV5-1 and J usage is TRBJ2-5, with TRBD2 matching 7 bases. The clonotype was recovered from a young man in good health. Some clones in this sample may be carry-over from other donors' samples. CDR3 protein: CASSLDPSGIRETQYF. Written as DNA, the CDR3 is TGCGCCAGCAGCTTGGACCCTAGCGGCATAAGAGAAACCCAGTACTTC.